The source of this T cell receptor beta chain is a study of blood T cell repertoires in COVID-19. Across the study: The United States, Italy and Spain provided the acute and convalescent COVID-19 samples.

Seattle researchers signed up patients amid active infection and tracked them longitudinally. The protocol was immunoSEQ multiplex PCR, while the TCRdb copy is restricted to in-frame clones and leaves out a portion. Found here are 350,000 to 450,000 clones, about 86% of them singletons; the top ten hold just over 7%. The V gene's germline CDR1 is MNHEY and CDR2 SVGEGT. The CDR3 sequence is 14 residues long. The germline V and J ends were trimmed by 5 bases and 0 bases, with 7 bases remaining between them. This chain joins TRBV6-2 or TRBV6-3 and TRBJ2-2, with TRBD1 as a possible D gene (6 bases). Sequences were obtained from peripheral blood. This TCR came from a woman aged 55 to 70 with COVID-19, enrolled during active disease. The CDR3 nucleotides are TGTGCCAGCAGTAACAGGGCGAACACCGGGGAGCTGTTTTTT. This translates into CASSNRANTGELFF.